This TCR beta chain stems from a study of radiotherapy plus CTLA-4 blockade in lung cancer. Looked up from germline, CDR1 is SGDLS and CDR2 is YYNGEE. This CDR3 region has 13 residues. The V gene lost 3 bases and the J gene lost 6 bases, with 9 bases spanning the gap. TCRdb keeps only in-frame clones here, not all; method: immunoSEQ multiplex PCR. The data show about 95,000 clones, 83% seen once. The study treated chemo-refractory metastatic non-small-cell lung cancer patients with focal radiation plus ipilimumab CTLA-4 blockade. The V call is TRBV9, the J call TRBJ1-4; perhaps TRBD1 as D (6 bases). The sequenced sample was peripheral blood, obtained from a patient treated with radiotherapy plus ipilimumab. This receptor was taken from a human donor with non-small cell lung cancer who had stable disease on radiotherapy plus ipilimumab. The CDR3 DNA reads TGTGCCAGCAGCGCAGGGGTATATGAAAAACTGTTTTTT. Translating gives CASSAGVYEKLFF.